The 32 T cell receptor beta chains listed next were all sequenced from one sample in a study of T cell changes during pregnancy in multiple sclerosis. The table came from immunoSEQ multiplex PCR; TCRdb's copy has only in-frame clones and leaves some out. The sample includes 35,000 to 45,000 clones, about nine tenths of them seen just once. Sequencing was performed on CD4+ T cells from peripheral blood mononuclear cells, taken before pregnancy. The receptors originated from a female donor with multiple sclerosis, enrolled in a pregnancy study.

The chain couples TRBV6-5 to TRBJ1-1, with 9 bases identical to TRBD1. There are 15 residues in the CDR3. V lost 1 base and J lost 1; bases outside the gene matches: 1. The germline V gene encodes CDR1 MNHEY and CDR2 SVGAGI. This chain's CDR3 is CASSYLGQGNTEAFF. The CDR3 DNA reads TGTGCCAGCAGTTACTTGGGACAGGGGAACACTGAAGCTTTCTTT.

This rearrangement joins TRBV19 to TRBJ2-7; tentative D call: TRBD2 (5 bases). The CDR3 loop spans 12 amino acids. Trimming took off 6 bases at V and 3 bases at J, with 9 bases between the two ends. In germline, CDR1 is LNHDA, CDR2 SQIVND (reference sequence). In DNA form, the CDR3 reads TGTGCCAGTAGCGTCCGGGGCTACGAGCAGTACTTC. Encoded protein: CASSVRGYEQYF.

The genes are TRBV7-2 and TRBJ2-7; the D gene is possibly TRBD1 (6 bases). CDR3 size: 15 residues. CDR1 and CDR2 (germline): SGHTA, FQGNSA. With 0 bases removed from V and 0 bases from J, the gap between germline ends came to 9 bases. The CDR3 reads CASSLAGQLSYEQYF. CDR3 in DNA: TGTGCCAGCAGCTTAGCGGGACAACTCTCCTACGAGCAGTACTTC. Supplemented by reference TRBV7-2 and TRBJ2-7, the full variable domain reads GAGVSQSPSNKVTEKGKDVELRCDPISGHTALYWYRQSLGQGLEFLIYFQGNSAPDKSGLPSDRFSAERTGGSVSTLTIQRTQQEDSAVYLCASSLAGQLSYEQYFGPGTRLTVT.

The rearrangement uses TRBV28 and TRBJ1-2; 8 bases are a match to TRBD1. In germline, CDR1 is MDHEN, CDR2 SYDVKM. The CDR3 totals 19 residues. V was clipped by 4 bases and J by 2 bases; unmatched bases: 18. CDR3 sequence: CASSSIRPGRGRANYGYTF. CDR3 in DNA: TGTGCCAGCAGTTCTATTCGCCCCGGCAGGGGGCGCGCGAACTATGGCTACACCTTC.

The genes are TRBV7-3 and TRBJ2-1, with D perhaps matching TRBD1 (5 bases). The germline V gene has CDR1 SGHTA and CDR2 FQGTGA. Trimming removed 2 bases from V and 5 bases from J, with 19 bases in between. The CDR3 has 17 residues. CDR3: CASSLVAGFGRDNEQFF. Here the CDR3 DNA reads TGTGCCAGCAGCTTAGTGGCAGGGTTTGGTCGGGACAATGAGCAGTTCTTC.

This rearrangement joins TRBV29-1 to TRBJ2-7, with a weak D call TRBD1 (5 bases). V shed 4 bases and J shed 2 bases, with 18 bases lying between them. In germline, CDR1 is SQVTM, CDR2 ANQGSEA. This CDR3 region has 15 residues. The CDR3 DNA is TGCAGCGTTGTGGGTATTGGTATAGGGGCCTACGAGCAGTACTTC. Its protein product is CSVVGIGIGAYEQYF.

The V call is TRBV6-1, the J call TRBJ2-7; 7 bases align to TRBD1. CDR3 length: 17 residues. The V gene's germline CDR1 is MNHNS and CDR2 SASEGT. Trimming at V came to 2 bases and at J to 4 bases, leaving 14 bases not matched to a gene. CDR3 sequence (DNA): TGTGCCAGCAGTGAATTGCCGACAGGGTATTTTTCTTACGAGCAGTACTTC. Its protein is CASSELPTGYFSYEQYF.

The rearrangement uses TRBV6-5 and TRBJ2-5; D is possibly TRBD2 (6 bases). V was pared by 7 bases and J by 1 base, with 13 bases between. Germline-derived CDR1 and CDR2 are MNHEY and SVGAGI. This CDR3 is built from 14 residues. CDR3: CASNPGGFQETQYF. The CDR3 coding sequence is TGTGCCAGCAACCCCGGGGGTTTCCAAGAGACCCAGTACTTC.

The chain recombines TRBV9 with TRBJ1-6; D ambiguous. There are 16 residues in the CDR3. V was cut by 0 bases and J by 0 bases, with 7 bases left in between. Germline V gene data show CDR1 as SGDLS and CDR2 as YYNGEE. The CDR3 spells CASSVDESSYNSPLHF. The CDR3 bases are TGTGCCAGCAGCGTAGATGAGAGCTCCTATAATTCACCCCTCCACTTT.

A single count supports this clone. The V and J genes are TRBV5-5 and TRBJ2-7, with a tentative D call TRBD1 (6 bases). There are 15 residues in the CDR3. Trimming removed 2 bases at V and 0 bases at J, with 12 bases between. Germline V lookup: CDR1 SGHKS, CDR2 YYEKEE (reference sequence). The CDR3 bases are TGTGCCAGCAGCTTCCCAGGGGCCAACTCCTACGAGCAGTACTTC. This translates into CASSFPGANSYEQYF.

The V gene is TRBV9, the J gene TRBJ2-7, with 9 positions matching TRBD1. The germline V gene encodes CDR1 SGDLS and CDR2 YYNGEE. The J segment lost 4 bases and the V segment lost 4 bases, leaving 6 bases of the junction unmatched. The CDR3 is made up of 14 amino acids. Written as DNA, the CDR3 is TGTGCCAGCAGCATCCGACAGGGGGGGTACGAGCAGTACTTC. Translation: CASSIRQGGYEQYF.

About this clone itself: At the DNA level, this CDR3 is encoded by other sequences in the same sample as well. The chain carries TRBV6-5 and TRBJ1-4; 8 bases line up with TRBD1. Per germline, CDR1 MNHEY and CDR2 SVGAGI. CDR3 length: 14 residues. Unmatched junction bases numbered 6, after V lost 5 bases and J lost 7 bases. CDR3 residues: CASSRGTGGEKLFF. The CDR3 nucleotides read TGTGCCAGCAGTAGGGGGACAGGTGGTGAAAAACTGTTTTTT.

The rearrangement uses TRBV30 and TRBJ2-7, with D maybe TRBD2 (7 bases). Germline CDR1 is GTSNPN and CDR2 is SVGIG (reference sequence). Trimming shortened V by 0 bases and J by 2 bases, and 11 bases separated the two germline ends. This CDR3 is 14 amino acids long. The DNA of the CDR3 is TGTGCCTGGAGTGTTACGGGGGGCGCCTACGAGCAGTACTTC. The encoded protein is CAWSVTGGAYEQYF.

This clone has a single count. The chain recombines TRBV9 with TRBJ2-7; TRBD2 matches at 7 bases. Germline values: CDR1 SGDLS, CDR2 YYNGEE. With 5 bases clipped from V and 2 bases from J, the junction kept 7 bases outside the gene matches. The CDR3 is 14 residues long. CDR3 loop: CASSAGVQPYEQYF. In DNA form, the CDR3 reads TGTGCCAGCAGTGCGGGGGTACAACCCTACGAGCAGTACTTC. Full variable domain (outside the CDR3, taken from reference TRBV9 and TRBJ2-7): DSGVTQTPKHLITATGQRVTLRCSPRSGDLSVYWYQQSLDQGLQFLIQYYNGEERAKGNILERFSAQQFPDLHSELNLSSLELGDSALYFCASSAGVQPYEQYFGPGTRLTVT.

This chain links TRBV29-1 with TRBJ2-7; D might be TRBD1 (5 bases). Germline CDR1 and CDR2: SQVTM and ANQGSEA. Trimming took off 4 bases at V and 0 bases at J, with 10 bases between the two ends. The CDR3 contains 13 residues. In DNA form, the CDR3 reads TGCAGCGTTGGACAGTTGAGCTCCTACGAGCAGTACTTC. Amino acids: CSVGQLSSYEQYF.

The rearrangement joins TRBV30 to TRBJ1-6; D is unclear. The germline V and J ends were trimmed by 4 bases and 5 bases, with 12 bases remaining between them. The CDR3 extends over 14 amino acids. Germline CDR1 and CDR2: GTSNPN and SVGIG (reference sequence). Here the CDR3 reads CAWKARDHNSPLHF. DNA for the CDR3: TGTGCCTGGAAGGCGAGGGATCATAATTCACCCCTCCACTTT.

The V call is TRBV4-2, the J call TRBJ2-7; 7 positions match TRBD1. The length of the CDR3 is 16 residues. The germline V gene encodes CDR1 LGHNA and CDR2 YNFKEQ. V lost 5 bases, J lost 3 bases, and 13 bases stayed unmatched. The CDR3: CASSSHQGENGYEQYF. The CDR3 DNA follows: TGTGCCAGCAGCAGTCATCAGGGGGAGAACGGCTACGAGCAGTACTTC.

The V gene is TRBV7-3, the J gene TRBJ1-1, with TRBD1 identical over 8 bases. Germline V gives CDR1 SGHTA, CDR2 FQGTGA. The CDR3 has 16 residues. V shed 3 bases, J shed 5 bases, and the junction held 11 bases outside the gene matches. CDR3 residues: CASSFPQGATGTEAFF. CDR3 DNA sequence: TGTGCCAGCAGCTTCCCTCAGGGGGCGACGGGGACTGAAGCTTTCTTT. The full variable domain, in which reference TRBV7-3 and TRBJ1-1 provide the parts outside the CDR3, is GAGVSQTPSNKVTEKGKYVELRCDPISGHTALYWYRQSLGQGPEFLIYFQGTGAADDSGLPNDRFFAVRPEGSVSTLKIQRTERGDSAVYLCASSFPQGATGTEAFFGQGTRLTVV.

The chain recombines TRBV19 with TRBJ2-2; 9 nucleotides align to TRBD1. The ends lost 7 bases at V and 3 bases at J; junction bases unmatched: 9. Germline CDR1 and CDR2: LNHDA and SQIVND (reference sequence). The CDR3 sequence is 16 residues long. DNA for the CDR3: TGTGCCAGTACCCCCAGGGACAGGGTGGACACCGGGGAGCTGTTTTTT. Translating gives CASTPRDRVDTGELFF.

This chain uses TRBV7-2 with TRBJ1-1; the match to TRBD1 covers 8 bases. The CDR3 loop spans 14 amino acids. Germline assignment: CDR1 SGHTA and CDR2 FQGNSA. J gave up 2 bases and V 5 bases, and 4 bases lay outside the gene matches. The CDR3 region is CASSLGQGNTEAFF. The CDR3 DNA reads as TGTGCCAGCAGCCTAGGACAGGGCAACACTGAAGCTTTCTTT. The variable domain in full, with the rest retrieved from reference TRBV7-2 and TRBJ1-1, is GAGVSQSPSNKVTEKGKDVELRCDPISGHTALYWYRQSLGQGLEFLIYFQGNSAPDKSGLPSDRFSAERTGGSVSTLTIQRTQQEDSAVYLCASSLGQGNTEAFFGQGTRLTVV.

V gene TRBV7-9 combines with J gene TRBJ1-2, with D possibly TRBD1 on 5 matching bases. CDR1 SEHNR and CDR2 FQNEAQ come from the germline V gene (reference sequence). This CDR3 spans 13 amino acids. V lost 4 bases to trimming and J lost 4 bases, with 10 bases between them. The CDR3: CASSSGSSYGYTF. As DNA, the CDR3 is TGTGCCAGCAGCTCAGGGTCCTCCTATGGCTACACCTTC.

The genes are TRBV21-1 and TRBJ1-1. TRBV21-1 is marked as a pseudogene. The CDR3 spans 16 residues. CDR3 protein: CASSWGRRSRRTEAFF. As DNA, the CDR3 is TGTGCCAGCAGTTGGGGGAGGCGGTCTAGAAGGACTGAAGCTTTCTTT.

A single count supports this clone. CDR3 coding DNA: TGTGCCAGCAGTGAACAGGGGAGTCAAGAGACCCAGTACTTC. As protein: CASSEQGSQETQYF. V is TRBV6-1 and J is TRBJ2-5, with TRBD1 as a possible D gene (6 bases). The CDR3 totals 14 residues. Deletions cut 2 bases from V and 2 bases from J, with 9 bases between. Germline lookup yields CDR1 MNHNS and CDR2 SASEGT.

The CDR3 bases are TGTGCCAGCTCACCCAGAATCTTACAGGGAACCAGCACAGATACGCAGTATTTT. It specifies CASSPRILQGTSTDTQYF. The gene calls are TRBV18 and TRBJ2-3; weak D call: TRBD1 (6 bases). The CDR3 is 18 residues long. Trimming cost V 3 bases and J 0 bases, with 19 bases left between them. The V gene's germline CDR1 is KGHSH and CDR2 LQKENI.

The chain uses TRBV7-3 and TRBJ2-2, with 8 bases lining up with TRBD2. CDR3 length equals 17 residues. Unmatched junction bases numbered 12, after V lost 7 bases and J lost 2 bases. The germline V gene has CDR1 SGHTA and CDR2 FQGTGA. CDR3 in amino acids: CASTPGGGKKNTGELFF. The CDR3 DNA follows: TGTGCCAGCACCCCAGGCGGGGGGAAAAAAAACACCGGGGAGCTGTTTTTT.

CDR3 loop: CATSRDQEGLGYTF. The CDR3 region has the DNA TGTGCCACCAGCAGAGATCAGGAGGGCCTTGGCTACACCTTC. The rearrangement links TRBV15 to TRBJ1-2; D remains unclear. Germline CDR1 and CDR2: LNHNV and YYDKDF (reference sequence). This CDR3 comprises 14 residues. Trimming shortened V by 0 bases and J by 7 bases, and 12 bases separated the two germline ends.

The rearrangement uses TRBV7-8 and TRBJ1-2; TRBD1 is a possible D gene (5 bases). This CDR3 has 13 amino acids. The V and J ends lost 5 bases and 7 bases respectively, with 14 bases between them. Looked up from germline, CDR1 is SGHVS and CDR2 is FQNEAQ. CDR3 region: CASSPLGGRGYTF. CDR3 nucleotides: TGTGCCAGCAGCCCTCTGGGGGGACGTGGCTACACCTTC.

This clone has only one observation. The gene calls are TRBV15 and TRBJ2-1; weak D call: TRBD2 (6 bases). This CDR3 has 15 residues. The germline V and J ends were trimmed by 7 bases and 3 bases, with 16 bases remaining between them. CDR1 LNHNV and CDR2 YYDKDF come from the germline V gene (reference sequence). CDR3 DNA: TGTGCCACCAACCAGGGCGGGGCAGTCTACAATGAGCAGTTCTTC. It specifies CATNQGGAVYNEQFF.

The chain links TRBV11-3 to TRBJ1-1; 8 bases line up with TRBD1. J gave up 1 base and V 5 bases, and 3 bases lay outside the gene matches. The CDR3 length is 14 residues. Germline V lookup: CDR1 SGHNT, CDR2 YENEEA. The CDR3 region is CASSQGQANTEAFF. The CDR3 bases are TGTGCCAGCAGCCAGGGACAGGCGAACACTGAAGCTTTCTTT. The variable domain in full, with the rest retrieved from reference TRBV11-3 and TRBJ1-1, is EAGVVQSPRYKIIEKKQPVAFWCNPISGHNTLYWYLQNLGQGPELLIRYENEEAVDDSQLPKDRFSAERLKGVDSTLKIQPAELGDSAVYLCASSQGQANTEAFFGQGTRLTVV.

This rearrangement joins TRBV12-5 to TRBJ2-2, with D possibly matching TRBD2 (5 bases). Germline loops: CDR1 LGHNT, CDR2 FRNRAP. The V end was cut by 2 bases, the J end by 5 bases, with 12 bases between. The CDR3 is 15 amino acids. The DNA for the CDR3 is TGTGCTAGTGGTTTGATCGCGGGTTCGACCGGGGAGCTGTTTTTT. The encoded protein is CASGLIAGSTGELFF.

CDR3: CASSQGRGSSYEQYF. The CDR3 coding sequence is TGCGCCAGCAGCCAAGGGCGGGGGTCTTCCTACGAGCAGTACTTC. V and J are TRBV4-1 and TRBJ2-7; 7 nucleotides agree with TRBD2. Germline V gene data show CDR1 as MGHRA and CDR2 as YSYEKL. V dropped 1 base and J dropped 1; count of bases not matched to a gene: 4. This CDR3 contains 15 residues.

The chain joins TRBV11-2 to TRBJ2-3; D uncertain. The V gene lost 0 bases and the J gene lost 0 bases, with 7 bases spanning the gap. CDR1 is SGHAT and CDR2 is FQNNGV in the germline V gene. This CDR3 is 15 amino acids long. The CDR3 reads CASSLDRASTDTQYF. The CDR3 nucleotides read TGTGCCAGCAGCTTAGATCGAGCTAGCACAGATACGCAGTATTTT.